This T cell receptor (beta chain) was documented in a study of T-cell reconstitution after alpha-beta-depleted transplantation in children. Preparation of the TCRbeta library used unique molecular identifiers. TCRdb independently ran MiXCR on the PCR reads; one entry per CDR3 protein. Of a few hundred thousand distinct CDR3 sequences in the sample, about an eighth were seen once. In germline, CDR1 is SGHNT, CDR2 YENEEA. The CDR3 is made up of 15 amino acids. J was trimmed by 3 bases and V by 1 base; bases with no gene match: 6. Sequences were derived from PBMCs, sampled from the stem cell graft. This receptor was taken from a human donor who donated a stem cell graft to a child with Fanconi anemia. The gene calls are TRBV11-3 and TRBJ2-7; 7 bases align to TRBD1. This CDR3 is CASSLGGQRIYEQYF. CDR3 DNA sequence: TGTGCCAGCAGCTTAGGGGGACAGAGGATCTACGAGCAGTACTTC.